The 26 T cell receptor beta chains below all came from one sample that was sequenced in a study of T cells in Graves' hyperthyroidism and ophthalmopathy. What was amplified from RNA transcripts were TCR beta CDR3 regions. RT-PCR in the first round (using the HTBI primer set) targeted the TCR CDR3. In TCRdb, the multiplex PCR reads were re-called with MiXCR into one record per CDR3 protein. The repertoire includes 750,000 to 950,000 distinct CDR3 sequences, 38% of them detected once, and 8.9% sits in the top ten. Sequencing used blood. The receptors were gathered from a man between 18 and 29 years old with Graves' hyperthyroidism.

This clonotype has just one count. The chain has TRBV7-2 and TRBJ1-2; D is perhaps TRBD1 (6 bases). The germline V and J ends were trimmed by 3 bases and 7 bases, with 24 bases remaining between them. This CDR3 comprises 17 residues. CDR1 is SGHTA, CDR2 FQGNSA, per germline. The CDR3 here is CASSFSGQGFTPLGYTF. The CDR3 DNA sequence: TGTGCCAGCAGCTTTTCTGGCCAGGGGTTCACCCCTCTTGGCTACACCTTC.

This clonotype was recorded at least ten times. The chain recombines TRBV14 with TRBJ1-1; D uncertain. Per germline, CDR1 SGHDN and CDR2 FVKESK. V dropped 2 bases and J dropped 2 bases, with 9 bases sitting between them. CDR3 length equals 14 residues. CDR3 coding DNA: TGTGCCAGCAGCCAACGTCAGCTCAACACTGAAGCTTTCTTT. This translates into CASSQRQLNTEAFF.

This clonotype came up many times. The CDR3 DNA reads as TGTGCCACCAGCAGAGTAAGTGAGGAAGCTTTCTTT. Translated: CATSRVSEEAFF. This chain links TRBV15 with TRBJ1-1; no reliable D call. The germline gives CDR1 LNHNV, CDR2 YYDKDF (reference sequence). Trimming left V 1 base short and J 8 bases short, with 8 bases between. This CDR3 is 12 amino acids long. The full variable domain, completed using reference TRBV15 and TRBJ1-1, is DAMVIQNPRYQVTQFGKPVTLSCSQTLNHNVMYWYQQKSSQAPKLLFHYYDKDFNNEADTPDNFQSRRPNTSFCFLDIRSPGLGDTAMYLCATSRVSEEAFFGQGTRLTVV.

This clonotype was seen a handful of times. The chain joins TRBV15 to TRBJ2-5, with D unclear. The length of the CDR3 is 12 residues. Germline V gene lookup returns CDR1 LNHNV and CDR2 YYDKDF (reference sequence). V was shortened by 0 bases and J by 9 bases, with 8 bases between the two germline ends. The DNA for the CDR3 is TGTGCCACCAGCAGAGATAGGGATCCCCAGTACTTC. Residues: CATSRDRDPQYF.

This clonotype has more than one count but fewer than ten. The chain recombines TRBV9 with TRBJ2-2; possible D gene TRBD2, 6 bases. CDR1 and CDR2 (germline): SGDLS, YYNGEE. The CDR3 runs to 16 residues. The V and J ends lost 4 bases and 3 bases respectively, with 16 bases between them. CDR3 amino acids: CASSPHVGEDTGELFF. The CDR3 region has the DNA TGTGCCAGCAGCCCTCACGTGGGGGAGGACACCGGGGAGCTGTTTTTT.

This clonotype has ten or more counts. The rearrangement joins TRBV12-3 or TRBV12-4 to TRBJ1-5; D unresolved. Between the trimmed V and J ends, which lost 6 bases and 4 bases, there was a span of 13 bases. The CDR3 is made up of 14 amino acids. CDR3 nucleotides: TGTGCCAGCAGGGACCGGGCTGGGAATCAGCCCCAGCATTTT. Residues: CASRDRAGNQPQHF.

V gene TRBV7-9 combines with J gene TRBJ1-5; D unresolved. The CDR3 covers 16 residues. CDR1 is SEHNR, CDR2 FQNEAQ, per germline (reference sequence). V dropped 6 bases and J dropped 0 bases, with 15 bases sitting between them. In DNA form, the CDR3 reads TGTGCCAGCAGTTTCGGCTCCGCCTATAGCAATCAGCCCCAGCATTTT. Residues: CASSFGSAYSNQPQHF.

This clonotype was seen many times. A read error may account for a junction end that differs from germline. The chain employs TRBV24-1 and TRBJ2-5; 8 bases fit TRBD1. This CDR3 has 16 residues. Per germline, CDR1 KGHDR and CDR2 SFDVKD. In nucleotides, the CDR3 is TGTGCCACCAGCGATTCCCAGGACAGGGCGCTCGAGACCCAGTACTTC. As protein: CATSDSQDRALETQYF.

This clonotype was observed at least ten times. This chain links TRBV12-3 or TRBV12-4 with TRBJ1-6; D is unclear. Trimming pared 2 bases from V and 8 bases from J, leaving 7 bases between. This CDR3 has 13 residues. The CDR3 DNA is TGTGCCAGCAGTTTAAACGGAGATTCACCCCTCCACTTT. Protein sequence: CASSLNGDSPLHF.

About this clonotype: This sequence may be a read error, since a much larger clone differs from it by one base. The rearrangement links TRBV15 to TRBJ1-2, with D possibly being TRBD1 (5 bases). This CDR3 spans 13 amino acids. Looked up from germline, CDR1 is LNHNV and CDR2 is YYDKDF (reference sequence). The V gene lost 5 bases and the J gene lost 4 bases, with 11 bases spanning the gap. The CDR3 coding sequence is TGTGCCACCAGCTCGGGACGGTCCTATGGCTACACCTTC. It translates to CATSSGRSYGYTF. Together with reference TRBV15 and TRBJ1-2, the CDR3 gives the full variable domain: DAMVIQNPRYQVTQFGKPVTLSCSQTLNHNVMYWYQQKSSQAPKLLFHYYDKDFNNEADTPDNFQSRRPNTSFCFLDIRSPGLGDTAMYLCATSSGRSYGYTFGSGTRLTVV.

This clonotype came up many times. The chain combines TRBV20-1 with TRBJ1-1; a weak D match, TRBD1 (6 bases). Trimming left V 5 bases short and J 1 base short, with 11 bases between. The V gene's germline CDR1 is DFQATT and CDR2 SNEGSKA (reference sequence). The CDR3 is made up of 13 amino acids. The CDR3 protein is CSADTGRNTEAFF. CDR3 DNA: TGCAGTGCTGATACAGGGCGGAACACTGAAGCTTTCTTT.

This clonotype has only one observation. This sequence joins TRBV6-6 and TRBJ2-2; D gene unclear. CDR3 length: 13 amino acids. The germline V gene has CDR1 MNHNY and CDR2 SVGAGI (reference sequence). The V gene lost 6 bases and the J gene lost 7 bases, with 12 bases spanning the gap. DNA of the CDR3: TGTGCCAGCAGCTCTACGCATAGCGGGGAGCTGTTTTTT. This codes for CASSSTHSGELFF.

The chain is built from TRBV12-3 or TRBV12-4 and TRBJ2-7, with D perhaps matching TRBD2 (6 bases). This CDR3 has 15 amino acids. Trimming left V 8 bases short and J 7 bases short, with 24 bases between. The CDR3 bases are TGTGCCAGCGGTCCGGGGACTCCCACTTTAGGAGAGCAGTACTTC. Translated: CASGPGTPTLGEQYF.

The rearrangement uses TRBV6-1 and TRBJ2-7; 10 nucleotides match TRBD2. The CDR3 runs 16 residues. Trimming at V came to 0 bases and at J to 1 base, leaving 3 bases not matched to a gene. The germline gives CDR1 MNHNS, CDR2 SASEGT. The CDR3 DNA reads TGTGCCAGCAGTGAAGCGGGTAGCGGGAGGTCCTACGAGCAGTACTTC. Protein sequence: CASSEAGSGRSYEQYF.

This clonotype was observed at least ten times. The chain carries TRBV2 and TRBJ2-5; 7 nucleotides agree with TRBD1. Germline V lookup: CDR1 SNHLY, CDR2 FYNNEI. V shed 8 bases and J 3 bases; nucleotides not matched to a gene: 3. The CDR3 has 12 amino acids. CDR3 sequence reads: CASVGQKETQYF. The CDR3 DNA follows: TGTGCCAGCGTGGGACAGAAAGAGACCCAGTACTTC.

V is TRBV2 and J is TRBJ2-5, with 8 nucleotides matching TRBD2. V lost 7 bases and J lost 4; bases outside the gene matches: 11. The CDR3 has 15 amino acids. Germline V gene lookup returns CDR1 SNHLY and CDR2 FYNNEI. CDR3 protein: CASTTGAGVGETQYF. In nucleotides, the CDR3 is TGTGCCAGCACGACGGGAGCGGGGGTAGGAGAGACCCAGTACTTC.

This chain connects TRBV12-3 or TRBV12-4 to TRBJ2-2; weak D call: TRBD2 (5 bases). The CDR3 length is 16 residues. V was cut by 4 bases and J by 4 bases, with 16 bases left in between. CDR3 sequence reads: CASSSTSSGITGELFF. Here the CDR3 DNA reads TGTGCCAGCAGTTCAACTAGTTCGGGTATCACCGGGGAGCTGTTTTTT.

This clonotype was seen only once. This chain connects TRBV6-9 to TRBJ2-7, with TRBD2 identical over 10 bases. Trimming at V came to 3 bases and at J to 7 bases, leaving 12 bases not matched to a gene. The CDR3 has 16 amino acids. Germline V gene data show CDR1 as MNHGY and CDR2 as SVAAGI. The CDR3: CASSYSKPSGSREQYF. CDR3 DNA sequence: TGTGCCAGCAGTTACTCGAAACCTAGCGGGAGTAGGGAGCAGTACTTC.

This clonotype has a handful of counts. The V gene is TRBV4-1, the J gene TRBJ2-7, with 7 bases lining up with TRBD1. There are 14 residues in the CDR3. Per the germline V gene, CDR1 is MGHRA and CDR2 is YSYEKL. The J segment lost 5 bases and the V segment lost 4 bases, leaving 8 bases of the junction unmatched. The CDR3 DNA sequence: TGCGCCAGCAGCCTCGGACAGGATAGCAACGAGCAGTACTTC. Its translation is CASSLGQDSNEQYF.

This chain uses TRBV7-9 with TRBJ1-4; possibly TRBD1 for D (6 bases). CDR3 length: 14 amino acids. Trimming removed 5 bases from V and 4 bases from J, with 11 bases in between. Looked up from germline, CDR1 is SEHNR and CDR2 is FQNEAQ (reference sequence). In nucleotides, the CDR3 is TGTGCCAGCAGCCCGGACAGCCTTAATGAAAAACTGTTTTTT. Its protein product is CASSPDSLNEKLFF.

The chain employs TRBV5-1 and TRBJ1-1, with 10 bases matching TRBD1. The germline gives CDR1 SGHRS, CDR2 YFSETQ. The CDR3 length is 15 residues. V lost 6 bases to trimming and J lost 1 base; unmatched junction nucleotides: 6. The CDR3 loop reads CASNIWTGGNTEAFF. The CDR3 bases are TGCGCCAGCAACATCTGGACAGGGGGGAACACTGAAGCTTTCTTT.

J is TRBJ2-7 and V is TRBV6-1; D might be TRBD1 (6 bases). CDR1 MNHNS and CDR2 SASEGT come from the germline V gene. This CDR3 region has 12 residues. Trimming removed 6 bases from V and 5 bases from J, with 11 bases in between. CDR3 sequence reads: CASRAGDDEQYF. DNA for the CDR3: TGTGCCAGCAGGGCAGGGGACGACGAGCAGTACTTC.

In its sample, this clonotype was seen a few times. The rearrangement uses TRBV7-2 and TRBJ2-7, with D maybe TRBD2 (6 bases). CDR1 and CDR2 from the germline V gene are SGHTA and FQGNSA. The CDR3 is 14 amino acids. With 4 bases removed from V and 5 bases from J, the gap between germline ends came to 15 bases. The CDR3 region has the DNA TGTGCCAGCAGCTATACCGGGACTCTAAACGAGCAGTACTTC. This translates into CASSYTGTLNEQYF.

The gene calls are TRBV7-8 and TRBJ2-2; unclear D gene. CDR1 SGHVS and CDR2 FQNEAQ come from the germline V gene. The CDR3 is 15 residues long. V shed 5 bases and J shed 1 base, with 11 bases lying between them. CDR3 nucleotides: TGTGCCAGCAGCCTTGGACCCATGAACACCGGGGAGCTGTTTTTT. It specifies CASSLGPMNTGELFF.

This clonotype was seen repeatedly, ten times or more. The chain combines TRBV29-1 with TRBJ1-1; tentative D call: TRBD1 (5 bases). Germline CDR1 is SQVTM and CDR2 is ANQGSEA. The CDR3 covers 12 residues. V was clipped by 6 bases and J by 3 bases, with 11 bases between them. The CDR3 coding sequence is TGCAGCGTCCGCTGGGGGGACACTGAAGCTTTCTTT. Its translation: CSVRWGDTEAFF.

V gene TRBV15 combines with J gene TRBJ1-5; D call uncertain. V was clipped by 0 bases and J by 13 bases, with 13 bases between them. Per germline, CDR1 LNHNV and CDR2 YYDKDF (reference sequence). The length of the CDR3 is 13 residues. The CDR3 loop reads CATSRDPGMAQHF. As DNA, the CDR3 is TGTGCCACCAGCAGAGATCCGGGGATGGCTCAGCATTTT.